The source of this TCR beta chain is a study of T cell changes during pregnancy in multiple sclerosis. This table comes from immunoSEQ multiplex PCR, and its TCRdb copy is limited to in-frame clones, with some not included. The sample has about 16,000 clones; approximately 95% are singletons. Germline V lookup: CDR1 SGHTA, CDR2 FQGNSA. Trimming took off 7 bases at V and 0 bases at J, with 16 bases between the two ends. This CDR3 comprises 16 residues. This TCR came from a female donor with multiple sclerosis, enrolled in a pregnancy study. This chain links TRBV7-2 with TRBJ2-1; weak D call: TRBD2 (7 bases). This specimen consisted of peripheral blood, obtained in the third trimester of pregnancy. CDR3 DNA sequence: TGTGCCAGCAAATTGGGAGGGGGTCGCTCCTACAATGAGCAGTTCTTC. Residues: CASKLGGGRSYNEQFF.